The following is a TCR beta chain sequence with its context. Mismatch with germline at one junction end may stem from a read error. This sample also contains other DNA sequences that code for the same CDR3. CDR3 length equals 13 residues. From germline, CDR1 is SEHNR and CDR2 FQNEAQ (reference sequence). The assay was immunoSEQ multiplex PCR, and TCRdb's table has in-frame clones only and misses some. The sample yields fewer than 200,000 clones, just over 90% seen once. The data were taken from a study of control samples from healthy donors and cancer patients. This TCR derives from a woman aged 60-70 years in good health. This chain links TRBV7-9 with TRBJ1-2; no reliable D call. Specimen: blood. CDR3 in DNA: TGCGCCAGCAGCTTTCCGGGAACCGCTGGCTACACCTTC. Protein product: CASSFPGTAGYTF.